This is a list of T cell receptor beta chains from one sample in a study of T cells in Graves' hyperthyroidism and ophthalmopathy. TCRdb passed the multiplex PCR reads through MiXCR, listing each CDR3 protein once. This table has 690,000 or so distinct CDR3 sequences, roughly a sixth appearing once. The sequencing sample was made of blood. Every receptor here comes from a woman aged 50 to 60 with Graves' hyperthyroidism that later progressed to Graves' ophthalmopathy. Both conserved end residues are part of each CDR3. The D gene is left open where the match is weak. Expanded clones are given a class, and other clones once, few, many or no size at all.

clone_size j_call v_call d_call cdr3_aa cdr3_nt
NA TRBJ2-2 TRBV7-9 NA CASTDPTQGTGELFF TGTGCCAGCACCGACCCGACACAGGGAACCGGGGAGCTGTTTTTT
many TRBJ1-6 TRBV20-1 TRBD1 CSARDEGATDSYNSPLHF TGCAGTGCTAGAGATGAGGGGGCAACAGACAGCTATAATTCACCCCTCCACTTT
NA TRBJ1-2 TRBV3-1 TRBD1 CASSPRTGGNYGYTF TGTGCCAGCAGCCCGAGGACAGGGGGGAACTATGGCTACACCTTC
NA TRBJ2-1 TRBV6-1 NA CASSPRGSGYSYNEQFF TGTGCCAGCAGCCCGCGGGGTAGCGGATACTCCTACAATGAGCAGTTCTTC
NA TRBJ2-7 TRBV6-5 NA CASSYSEQGVYEQYF TGTGCCAGCAGTTACTCAGAACAGGGCGTTTACGAGCAGTACTTC
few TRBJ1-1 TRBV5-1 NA CASSLGDKLAFF TGCGCCAGCAGCTTGGGGGATAAGCTAGCTTTCTTT
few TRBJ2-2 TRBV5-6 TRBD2 CASSSLAGRTGELFF TGTGCCAGCAGCTCACTAGCGGGGAGAACCGGGGAGCTGTTTTTT
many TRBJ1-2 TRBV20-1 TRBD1 CSARHGTGVISYGYTF TGCAGTGCTAGACACGGGACAGGGGTTATCAGCTATGGCTACACCTTC
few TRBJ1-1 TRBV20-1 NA CSARSEVWTEAFF TGCAGTGCTAGGTCAGAGGTTTGGACTGAAGCTTTCTTT
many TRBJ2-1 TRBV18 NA CASSPGLRAVDEQFF TGTGCCAGCTCACCAGGTCTCAGGGCGGTGGATGAGCAGTTCTTC
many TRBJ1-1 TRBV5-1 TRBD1 CASTKGQYAEAFF TGCGCCAGCACCAAGGGACAGTATGCTGAAGCTTTCTTT
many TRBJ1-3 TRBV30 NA CAWSIDSGNTIYF TGTGCCTGGAGTATTGACTCTGGAAACACCATATATTTT
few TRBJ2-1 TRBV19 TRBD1 CASSIDVGQVLYNEQFF TGTGCCAGTAGTATAGATGTGGGACAGGTGCTTTACAATGAGCAGTTCTTC
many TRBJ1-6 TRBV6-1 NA CASRIRTVNYSPLHF TGTGCCAGCAGAATTAGGACGGTAAATTATTCACCCCTCCACTTT
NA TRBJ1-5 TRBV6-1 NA CASSELNSNQPQHF TGTGCCAGCAGTGAATTGAATAGCAATCAGCCCCAGCATTTT
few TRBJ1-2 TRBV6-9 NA CASSYDGNNYGYTF TGTGCCAGCAGTTATGACGGGAATAACTATGGCTACACCTTC
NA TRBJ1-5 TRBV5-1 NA CASSPGSRSNQPQHF TGCGCCAGCAGCCCGGGTAGTCGGAGCAATCAGCCCCAGCATTTT
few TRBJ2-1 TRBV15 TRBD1 CATSSPGQGVYEQFF TGTGCCACCAGCTCTCCGGGACAGGGGGTCTATGAGCAGTTCTTC
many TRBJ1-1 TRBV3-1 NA CASSQDARGTEAFF TGTGCCAGCAGCCAAGATGCACGGGGCACTGAAGCTTTCTTT
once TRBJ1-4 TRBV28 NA CASAHTPGTWGKGDEKLFF TGTGCCAGCGCCCACACCCCCGGGACATGGGGTAAGGGTGATGAAAAACTGTTTTTT
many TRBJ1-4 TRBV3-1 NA CASSPRQSPNEKLFF TGTGCCAGCAGCCCCAGACAGAGCCCAAATGAAAAACTGTTTTTT
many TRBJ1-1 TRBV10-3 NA CAISESEGWLDTEAFF TGTGCCATCAGTGAGTCGGAGGGGTGGCTGGACACTGAAGCTTTCTTT
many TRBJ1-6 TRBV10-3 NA CAISESFRRGADNSPLHF TGTGCCATCAGTGAGTCCTTCCGGCGGGGCGCGGATAATTCACCCCTCCACTTT
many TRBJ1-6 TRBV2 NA CASVGSGPEVSPLHF TGTGCCAGCGTTGGGTCAGGGCCTGAGGTTTCACCCCTCCACTTT
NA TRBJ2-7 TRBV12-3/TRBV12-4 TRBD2 CASSLLTSGPYEQYF TGTGCCAGCAGTTTATTAACTAGCGGCCCCTACGAGCAGTACTTC
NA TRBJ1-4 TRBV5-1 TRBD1 CASEPTGGGEKLFF TGCGCCAGCGAACCGACAGGGGGTGGAGAAAAACTGTTTTTT
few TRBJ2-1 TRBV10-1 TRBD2 CASSDPAGSYNEQFF TGCGCCAGCAGTGACCCAGCGGGGTCCTACAATGAGCAGTTCTTC
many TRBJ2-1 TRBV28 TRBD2 CASSQTSGGNREQFF TGTGCCAGCAGCCAGACTAGCGGGGGGAATCGAGAGCAGTTCTTC